The 31 T cell receptor beta chains given below trace back to one sample, sequenced in a study of CD8 T cells in ankylosing spondylitis. Findings and limits, study-wide: One TCR beta motif, made up of several highly homologous variants, appeared characteristic of ankylosing spondylitis blood.

Their antigens are not known. TCRdb analysed the 5' RACE reads with MiXCR anew, one entry per CDR3 protein. This table holds more than 650,000 distinct CDR3 sequences, around 11% found once. Sequencing was performed on blood, either unsorted or a sorted T cell fraction (not recorded which). The receptors derive from a male donor with ankylosing spondylitis.

Only a few counts were recorded for this clonotype. V usage is TRBV12-3 or TRBV12-4 and J usage is TRBJ2-1, with 7 bases matching TRBD2. V shed 4 bases and J 7 bases; nucleotides not matched to a gene: 4. CDR3 length: 13 amino acids. For the CDR3, the DNA is TGTGCCAGCAGTTGGGCTAGCGGAAATGAGCAGTTCTTC. Protein: CASSWASGNEQFF.

The sample holds a few counts of this clonotype. The chain joins TRBV6-5 to TRBJ2-1; the D gene is possibly TRBD2 (5 bases). Trimming pared 4 bases from V and 1 base from J, leaving 23 bases between. CDR3 size: 19 residues. The V gene's germline CDR1 is MNHEY and CDR2 SVGAGI. CDR3 sequence (DNA): TGTGCCAGCAGTTTACTGTCCCCGACCCCGGAGGTTTCCTACAATGAGCAGTTCTTC. This gives the protein CASSLLSPTPEVSYNEQFF.

The chain combines TRBV7-8 with TRBJ1-6, with no clear D. Germline CDR1 SGHVS, CDR2 FQNEAQ. CDR3 length equals 12 residues. V lost 1 base and J 13 bases, leaving 8 bases between the germline ends. The CDR3 sequence: CASSLVDFPLHF. DNA for the CDR3: TGTGCCAGCAGCTTAGTGGATTTTCCCCTCCACTTT.

This clonotype was seen many times. This chain joins TRBV7-2 and TRBJ2-7; D might be TRBD1 (5 bases). V was pared by 1 base and J by 1 base, with 11 bases between. The CDR3 is 15 residues long. The germline V gene encodes CDR1 SGHTA and CDR2 FQGNSA. The CDR3 DNA is TGTGCCAGCAGCTTAGGCAGGGAAGAGTCCTACGAGCAGTACTTC. It translates to CASSLGREESYEQYF.

This clonotype was seen a few times. The rearrangement uses TRBV5-6 and TRBJ1-1; TRBD1 aligns across 7 bases. V dropped 4 bases and J dropped 8; count of bases not matched to a gene: 8. The CDR3 is made up of 13 amino acids. CDR1 is SGHDT and CDR2 is YYEEEE in the germline V gene. The CDR3 DNA reads TGTGCCAGCAGCACCTGGACAGGTGAGGAAGCTTTCTTT. Encoded protein: CASSTWTGEEAFF.

V and J are TRBV5-5 and TRBJ2-5; D perhaps matches TRBD2 (5 bases). Germline assignment: CDR1 SGHKS and CDR2 YYEKEE (reference sequence). V dropped 0 bases and J dropped 3 bases, with 12 bases sitting between them. The CDR3 spans 15 residues. Written as DNA, the CDR3 is TGTGCCAGCAGCTTGGGGCGGGCTACCGAAGAGACCCAGTACTTC. It codes for CASSLGRATEETQYF. The full variable domain, with the rest looked up from reference TRBV5-5 and TRBJ2-5, is DAGVTQSPTHLIKTRGQQVTLRCSPISGHKSVSWYQQVLGQGPQFIFQYYEKEERGRGNFPDRFSARQFPNYSSELNVNALLLGDSALYLCASSLGRATEETQYFGPGTRLLVL.

V is TRBV4-2 and J is TRBJ1-4; 7 bases match TRBD1. The end of the DNA aligns better with TRBJ2-2, so the J call may be wrong. The CDR3 is 16 amino acids. CDR1 LGHNA and CDR2 YNFKEQ come from the germline V gene. The CDR3 is CASSHVGTVAPGELFF. CDR3 bases: TGTGCCAGCAGTCACGTTGGGACAGTGGCTCCCGGGGAGCTGTTTTTT.

This chain links TRBV3-1 with TRBJ2-3; D remains ambiguous. V lost 4 bases and J 1 base, leaving 15 bases between the germline ends. Germline CDR1 LGHDT, CDR2 YNNKEL (reference sequence). CDR3 length equals 16 residues. Here the CDR3 reads CASSPQQEPRTDTQYF. In DNA form, the CDR3 reads TGTGCCAGCAGCCCGCAGCAGGAACCCCGCACAGATACGCAGTATTTT.

V is TRBV4-2 and J is TRBJ2-6; D remains unclear. With 4 bases removed from V and 2 bases from J, the gap between germline ends came to 18 bases. Germline CDR1 LGHNA, CDR2 YNFKEQ. CDR3 size: 18 residues. CDR3 nucleotides: TGTGCCAGCAGCCCCAAGGGCCCCAGCCAGGCTGGGGCCAACGTCCTGACTTTC. This codes for CASSPKGPSQAGANVLTF.

This clonotype has a handful of counts. V gene TRBV20-1 combines with J gene TRBJ1-6; TRBD1 might be the D (6 bases). The CDR3 has 14 residues. Trimming pared 6 bases from V and 8 bases from J, leaving 17 bases between. CDR1 DFQATT and CDR2 SNEGSKA come from the germline V gene (reference sequence). Here the CDR3 reads CSARDTLRDSPLHF. CDR3 nucleotide sequence: TGCAGTGCGAGGGACACTCTACGGGATTCACCCCTCCACTTT.

This clonotype was seen a few times. The J gene is TRBJ2-3, the V gene TRBV20-1, with D tentatively TRBD2 (5 bases). CDR1 DFQATT and CDR2 SNEGSKA come from the germline V gene (reference sequence). The CDR3 is made up of 13 amino acids. Trimming took 5 bases from V and 2 from J, leaving 11 bases between them. This chain's CDR3 is CSAYPRDTDTQYF. The DNA for the CDR3 is TGCAGTGCTTACCCACGGGACACAGATACGCAGTATTTT.

This clonotype was counted at least ten times. The chain combines TRBV27 with TRBJ2-3; D assignment may be TRBD1 or TRBD2 (6 bases each). Germline loops: CDR1 MNHEY, CDR2 SMNVEV (reference sequence). The CDR3 contains 15 residues. V was shortened by 5 bases and J by 2 bases, with 14 bases between the two germline ends. CDR3 coding DNA: TGTGCCAGCAGTGCGGGACACAAGCACACAGATACGCAGTATTTT. It translates to CASSAGHKHTDTQYF.

This rearrangement joins TRBV5-6 to TRBJ1-2; no firm D call. The CDR3 totals 13 residues. Germline values: CDR1 SGHDT, CDR2 YYEEEE. The germline V and J ends were trimmed by 9 bases and 8 bases, with 20 bases remaining between them. The CDR3 DNA is TGTGCCATGAGCCCGTGGCTCCTCTACGGCTACACCTTC. This codes for CAMSPWLLYGYTF.

This clonotype was observed at least ten times. V gene TRBV7-2 combines with J gene TRBJ2-3, with a tentative D call TRBD1 (5 bases). Germline loops: CDR1 SGHTA, CDR2 FQGNSA. CDR3 length equals 15 residues. V was trimmed by 1 base and J by 0 bases, leaving 8 bases between them. CDR3 coding DNA: TGTGCCAGCAGCTTAGACAGGCTTAGCACAGATACGCAGTATTTT. The encoded protein is CASSLDRLSTDTQYF. The whole variable domain, filled in from reference TRBV7-2 and TRBJ2-3, reads GAGVSQSPSNKVTEKGKDVELRCDPISGHTALYWYRQSLGQGLEFLIYFQGNSAPDKSGLPSDRFSAERTGGSVSTLTIQRTQQEDSAVYLCASSLDRLSTDTQYFGPGTRLTVL.

In this sample, this clonotype turned up a few times. The chain recombines TRBV28 with TRBJ1-1; the D is unclear. V shed 1 base and J shed 2 bases, with 11 bases lying between them. The CDR3 totals 15 residues. Germline values: CDR1 MDHEN, CDR2 SYDVKM. This CDR3 reads CASSLFGRRNTEAFF. In DNA, the CDR3 is TGTGCCAGCAGTTTATTCGGACGGAGAAACACTGAAGCTTTCTTT.

The rearrangement joins TRBV28 to TRBJ2-1, with TRBD2 matching over 11 bases. The germline gives CDR1 MDHEN, CDR2 SYDVKM. V trimming: 6 bases; J trimming: 9 bases; junction bases outside the gene matches: 10. The length of the CDR3 is 15 residues. The chain's CDR3 is CASRETSGTLREQFF. CDR3 DNA: TGTGCCAGCAGAGAGACTAGCGGGACCTTACGTGAGCAGTTCTTC. The full variable domain, its missing parts supplied by reference TRBV28 and TRBJ2-1, is DVKVTQSSRYLVKRTGEKVFLECVQDMDHENMFWYRQDPGLGLRLIYFSYDVKMKEKGDIPEGYSVSREKKERFSLILESASTNQTSMYLCASRETSGTLREQFFGPGTRLTVL.

A note on this clonotype: This may be a read error, as it is one base from a much larger clone. The chain recombines TRBV6-2 or TRBV6-3 with TRBJ2-7, with 7 bases fitting TRBD1. Looked up from germline, CDR1 is MNHEY and CDR2 is SVGEGT. The CDR3 consists of 13 residues. J lost 3 bases, V lost 6 bases, and 5 bases had no gene match. CDR3 loop: CASRNRGYYEQYF. The CDR3 DNA sequence: TGTGCCAGCAGGAACAGGGGATACTACGAGCAGTACTTC.

The chain couples TRBV20-1 to TRBJ2-3; 7 bases are shared with TRBD2. This CDR3 is built from 14 residues. Germline CDR1 is DFQATT and CDR2 is SNEGSKA (reference sequence). The V and J ends lost 3 bases and 1 base, in that order; junction bases with no gene match: 4. In DNA form, the CDR3 reads TGCAGTGCTAGTCGGCTAGCGGGCACAGATACGCAGTATTTT. It encodes CSASRLAGTDTQYF.

The genes are TRBV7-2 and TRBJ2-1; TRBD2 might be the D (6 bases). Germline assignment: CDR1 SGHTA and CDR2 FQGNSA. The CDR3 totals 14 residues. Trimming removed 1 base at V and 9 bases at J, with 13 bases between. Here the CDR3 reads CASSLGRMGGEQFF. The CDR3 nucleotides are TGTGCCAGCAGCTTAGGGCGGATGGGGGGTGAGCAGTTCTTC.

This clonotype was seen a handful of times. The V and J genes are TRBV24-1 and TRBJ1-1, with a weak D call TRBD1 (6 bases). CDR1 and CDR2 from the germline V gene are KGHDR and SFDVKD. V was shortened by 7 bases and J by 7 bases, with 18 bases between the two germline ends. CDR3 length equals 14 residues. CDR3 loop: CATRPGGDLGEAFF. CDR3 nucleotides: TGTGCCACCAGGCCGGGGGGCGATCTCGGTGAAGCTTTCTTT.

The genes are TRBV6-6 and TRBJ1-2, with D maybe TRBD1 (6 bases). Germline CDR1 is MNHNY and CDR2 is SVGAGI (reference sequence). The CDR3 length is 12 residues. V lost 5 bases to trimming and J lost 8 bases, with 12 bases between them. The CDR3 reads CASSGTRGGYTF. The CDR3 region has the DNA TGTGCCAGCAGTGGAACCAGGGGCGGCTACACCTTC.

This clonotype showed up just a few times. This chain links TRBV9 with TRBJ1-2; possible D gene TRBD1, 5 bases. The CDR3 extends over 14 amino acids. Germline lookup yields CDR1 SGDLS and CDR2 YYNGEE. V was clipped by 3 bases and J by 2 bases, with 11 bases between them. CDR3 protein: CASSDTAGNYGYTF. CDR3 bases: TGTGCCAGCAGCGATACCGCAGGGAACTATGGCTACACCTTC.

A single count supports this clonotype. The chain links TRBV29-1 to TRBJ2-6, with unresolved D. Germline V gene lookup returns CDR1 SQVTM and CDR2 ANQGSEA. The CDR3 extends over 14 amino acids. Trimming removed 4 bases at V and 1 base at J, with 8 bases between. The CDR3 DNA follows: TGCAGCGTTGTTTCGGGTTCTGGGGCCAACGTCCTGACTTTC. Encoded protein: CSVVSGSGANVLTF.

This clonotype was detected only a few times. The chain carries TRBV20-1 and TRBJ2-6; the D is unclear. This CDR3 has 15 amino acids. The germline V and J ends were trimmed by 4 bases and 0 bases, with 10 bases remaining between them. Germline V gives CDR1 DFQATT, CDR2 SNEGSKA (reference sequence). Here the CDR3 reads CSATGPLSGANVLTF. The CDR3 nucleotides read TGCAGTGCTACCGGACCTCTCTCTGGGGCCAACGTCCTGACTTTC.

The chain recombines TRBV7-9 with TRBJ2-3; D call uncertain. The CDR3 is 15 amino acids. Germline values: CDR1 SEHNR, CDR2 FQNEAQ (reference sequence). Trimming pared 7 bases from V and 1 base from J, leaving 15 bases between. The chain's CDR3 is CASTERALGTDTQYF. The CDR3 DNA is TGTGCCAGCACCGAGAGAGCGTTAGGCACAGATACGCAGTATTTT.

V is TRBV6-2 or TRBV6-3 and J is TRBJ1-4, with unresolved D. The CDR3 covers 12 residues. CDR1 MNHEY and CDR2 SVGEGT come from the germline V gene. V gave up 4 bases and J gave up 15 bases, with 15 bases separating them. CDR3 DNA: TGTGCCAGCAGTTCCCAAGGACTAACAGTGTTTTTT. It codes for CASSSQGLTVFF.

The chain uses TRBV7-2 and TRBJ1-2; D call uncertain. Trimming took off 5 bases at V and 7 bases at J, with 8 bases between the two ends. Germline V lookup: CDR1 SGHTA, CDR2 FQGNSA. The CDR3 has 11 amino acids. This CDR3 reads CASSPLIGYTF. The CDR3 DNA sequence: TGTGCCAGCAGCCCCCTGATTGGCTACACCTTC.

The chain is built from TRBV6-2 or TRBV6-3 and TRBJ2-7, with a weak D call TRBD1 (5 bases). The CDR3 is made up of 15 amino acids. The V gene lost 6 bases and the J gene lost 3 bases, with 18 bases spanning the gap. The germline gives CDR1 MNHEY, CDR2 SVGEGT. Written as DNA, the CDR3 is TGTGCCAGCAGCTTCGAGGATCCAGGGTTCTACGAGCAGTACTTC. Protein: CASSFEDPGFYEQYF.

This clonotype was detected a few times. Written as DNA, the CDR3 is TGTGCCAGCAGCTTAGATGCGGGGTACGAGCAGTACTTC. This gives the protein CASSLDAGYEQYF. The genes are TRBV11-2 and TRBJ2-7; tentatively, D is TRBD2 (6 bases). The germline V gene has CDR1 SGHAT and CDR2 FQNNGV. The CDR3 covers 13 residues. Trimming left V 0 bases short and J 4 bases short, with 7 bases between. Together with reference TRBV11-2 and TRBJ2-7, the CDR3 gives the full variable domain: EAGVAQSPRYKIIEKRQSVAFWCNPISGHATLYWYQQILGQGPKLLIQFQNNGVVDDSQLPKDRFSAERLKGVDSTLKIQPAKLEDSAVYLCASSLDAGYEQYFGPGTRLTVT.

This sequence joins TRBV7-2 and TRBJ2-7, with D hard to call. The CDR3 runs 14 residues. V dropped 5 bases and J dropped 0 bases, with 11 bases sitting between them. CDR1 and CDR2 from the germline V gene are SGHTA and FQGNSA. CDR3: CASSESHASYEQYF. CDR3 DNA: TGTGCCAGCAGCGAAAGCCACGCCTCCTACGAGCAGTACTTC.

This clonotype was seen more than once but under ten times. Written as DNA, the CDR3 is TGTGCCTGGGGGATTACAGGGAATCCTTACGAGCAGTACTTC. This codes for CAWGITGNPYEQYF. This chain links TRBV30 with TRBJ2-7; a weak D match, TRBD1 (6 bases). Germline V gene lookup returns CDR1 GTSNPN and CDR2 SVGIG (reference sequence). Between the trimmed V and J ends, which lost 5 bases and 4 bases, there was a span of 18 bases. CDR3 length: 14 amino acids. The full variable domain, completed using reference TRBV30 and TRBJ2-7, is SQTIHQWPATLVQPVGSPLSLECTVEGTSNPNLYWYRQAAGRGLQLLFYSVGIGQISSEVPQNLSASRPQDRQFILSSKKLLLSDSGFYLCAWGITGNPYEQYFGPGTRLTVT.